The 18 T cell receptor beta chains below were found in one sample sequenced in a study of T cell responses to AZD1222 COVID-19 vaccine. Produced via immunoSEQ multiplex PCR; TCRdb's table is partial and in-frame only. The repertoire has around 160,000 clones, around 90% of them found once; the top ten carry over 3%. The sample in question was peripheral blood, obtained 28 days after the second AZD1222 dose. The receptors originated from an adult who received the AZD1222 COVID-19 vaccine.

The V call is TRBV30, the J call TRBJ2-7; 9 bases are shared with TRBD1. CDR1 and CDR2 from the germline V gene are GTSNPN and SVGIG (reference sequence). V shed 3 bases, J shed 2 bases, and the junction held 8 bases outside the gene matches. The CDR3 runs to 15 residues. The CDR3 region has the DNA TGTGCCTGGAGAAGGCCTGGGGACAGGGCCTACGAGCAGTACTTC. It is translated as CAWRRPGDRAYEQYF.

The CDR3 region is CASSVGLAEPYEQYF. DNA for the CDR3: TGTGCCAGCAGCGTAGGACTAGCTGAGCCCTACGAGCAGTACTTC. The rearrangement uses TRBV9 and TRBJ2-7, with 7 bases fitting TRBD2. The CDR3 contains 15 residues. CDR1 is SGDLS and CDR2 is YYNGEE in the germline V gene. The junction had 5 bases not matched to a gene; V was cut back by 0 bases and J by 2 bases.

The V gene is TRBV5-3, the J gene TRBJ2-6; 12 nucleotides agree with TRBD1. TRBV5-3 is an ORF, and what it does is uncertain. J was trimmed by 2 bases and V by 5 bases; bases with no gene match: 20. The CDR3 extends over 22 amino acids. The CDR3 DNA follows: TGTGCCAGAAGACCGCTCGCCACGGGACAGGGGGCGAGCTGGGCTGGGGCCAACGTCCTGACTTTC. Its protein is CARRPLATGQGASWAGANVLTF.

The CDR3 loop is CASSQDRGREQYF. The DNA of the CDR3 is TGTGCCAGCAGCCAAGATCGGGGCCGCGAGCAGTACTTC. The chain recombines TRBV4-2 with TRBJ2-7; D possibly uses TRBD1 or TRBD2 (5 bases each). This CDR3 comprises 13 residues. Per the germline V gene, CDR1 is LGHNA and CDR2 is YNFKEQ. V was cut by 0 bases and J by 6 bases, with 9 bases left in between.

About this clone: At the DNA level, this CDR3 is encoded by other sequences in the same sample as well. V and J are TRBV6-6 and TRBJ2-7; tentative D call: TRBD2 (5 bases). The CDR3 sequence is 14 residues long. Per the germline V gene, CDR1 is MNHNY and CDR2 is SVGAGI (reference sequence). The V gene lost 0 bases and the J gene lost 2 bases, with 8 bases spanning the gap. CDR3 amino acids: CASSYSEGAYEQYF. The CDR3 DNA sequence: TGTGCCAGCAGTTACTCTGAGGGAGCCTACGAGCAGTACTTC.

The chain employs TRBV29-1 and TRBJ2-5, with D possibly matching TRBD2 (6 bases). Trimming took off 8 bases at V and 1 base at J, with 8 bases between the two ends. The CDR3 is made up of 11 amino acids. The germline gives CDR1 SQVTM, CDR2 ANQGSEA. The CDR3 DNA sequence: TGCAGCATAGCGGTCCAAGAGACCCAGTACTTC. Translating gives CSIAVQETQYF.

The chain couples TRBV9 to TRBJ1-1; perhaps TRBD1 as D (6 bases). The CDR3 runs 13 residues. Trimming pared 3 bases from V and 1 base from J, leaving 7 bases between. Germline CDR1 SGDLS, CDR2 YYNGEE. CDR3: CASSEGGNTEAFF. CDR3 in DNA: TGTGCCAGCAGCGAGGGGGGGAACACTGAAGCTTTCTTT.

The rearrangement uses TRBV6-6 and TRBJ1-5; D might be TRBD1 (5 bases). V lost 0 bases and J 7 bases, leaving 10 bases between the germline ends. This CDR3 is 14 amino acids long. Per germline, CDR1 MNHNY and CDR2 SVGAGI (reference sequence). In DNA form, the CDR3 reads TGTGCCAGCAGTTACTCGAGAGGGGACCAGCCCCAGCATTTT. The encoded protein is CASSYSRGDQPQHF.

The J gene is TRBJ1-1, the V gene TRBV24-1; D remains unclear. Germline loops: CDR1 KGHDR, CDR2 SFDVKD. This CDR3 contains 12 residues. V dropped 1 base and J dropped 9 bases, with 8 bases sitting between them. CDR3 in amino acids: CATSDFAGKAFF. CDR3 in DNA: TGTGCCACCAGTGATTTCGCAGGTAAAGCTTTCTTT.

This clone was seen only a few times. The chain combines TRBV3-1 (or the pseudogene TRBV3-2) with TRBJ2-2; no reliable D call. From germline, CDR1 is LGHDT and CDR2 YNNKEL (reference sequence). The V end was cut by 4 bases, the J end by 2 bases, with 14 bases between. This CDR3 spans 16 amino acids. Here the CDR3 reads CASSPSTGSNTGELFF. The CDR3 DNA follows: TGTGCCAGCAGCCCGTCGACCGGGTCAAACACCGGGGAGCTGTTTTTT.

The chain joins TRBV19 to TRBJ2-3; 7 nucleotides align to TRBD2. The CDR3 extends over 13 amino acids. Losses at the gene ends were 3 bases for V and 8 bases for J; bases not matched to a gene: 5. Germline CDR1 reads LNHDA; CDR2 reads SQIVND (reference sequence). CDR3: CASSIMGEGTQYF. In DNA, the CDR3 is TGTGCCAGTAGTATTATGGGGGAGGGTACGCAGTATTTT.

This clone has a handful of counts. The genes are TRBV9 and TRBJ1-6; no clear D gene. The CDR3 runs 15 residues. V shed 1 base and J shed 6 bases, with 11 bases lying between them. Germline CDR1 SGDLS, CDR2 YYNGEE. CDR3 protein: CASSVKELGNSPLHF. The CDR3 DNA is TGTGCCAGCAGCGTAAAGGAGCTGGGTAATTCACCCCTCCACTTT.

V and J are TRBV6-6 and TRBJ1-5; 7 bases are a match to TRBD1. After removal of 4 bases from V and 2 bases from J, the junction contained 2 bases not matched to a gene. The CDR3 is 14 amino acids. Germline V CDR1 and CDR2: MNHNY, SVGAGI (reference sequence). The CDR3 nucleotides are TGTGCCAGCAGTTTAGGACAGGGCAATCAGCCCCAGCATTTT. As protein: CASSLGQGNQPQHF.

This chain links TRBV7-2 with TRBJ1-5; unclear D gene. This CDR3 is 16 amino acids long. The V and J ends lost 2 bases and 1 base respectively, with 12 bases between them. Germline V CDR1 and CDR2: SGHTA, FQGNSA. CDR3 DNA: TGTGCCAGCAGCTTATTTCCGGTGGGGAGCAATCAGCCCCAGCATTTT. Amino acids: CASSLFPVGSNQPQHF.

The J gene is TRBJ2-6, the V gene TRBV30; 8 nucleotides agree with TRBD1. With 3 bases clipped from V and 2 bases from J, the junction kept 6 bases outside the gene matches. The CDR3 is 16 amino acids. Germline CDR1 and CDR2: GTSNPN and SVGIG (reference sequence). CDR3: CAWRDRAFPGANVLTF. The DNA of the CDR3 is TGTGCCTGGAGGGACAGGGCATTCCCTGGGGCCAACGTCCTGACTTTC. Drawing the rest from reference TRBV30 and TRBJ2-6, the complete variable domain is SQTIHQWPATLVQPVGSPLSLECTVEGTSNPNLYWYRQAAGRGLQLLFYSVGIGQISSEVPQNLSASRPQDRQFILSSKKLLLSDSGFYLCAWRDRAFPGANVLTFGAGSRLTVL.

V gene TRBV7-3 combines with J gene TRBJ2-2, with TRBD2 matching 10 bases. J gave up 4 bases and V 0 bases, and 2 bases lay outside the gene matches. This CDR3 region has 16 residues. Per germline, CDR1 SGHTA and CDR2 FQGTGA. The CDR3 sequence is CASSLTPSGSTGELFF. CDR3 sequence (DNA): TGTGCCAGCAGCTTAACTCCTAGCGGGAGCACCGGGGAGCTGTTTTTT.

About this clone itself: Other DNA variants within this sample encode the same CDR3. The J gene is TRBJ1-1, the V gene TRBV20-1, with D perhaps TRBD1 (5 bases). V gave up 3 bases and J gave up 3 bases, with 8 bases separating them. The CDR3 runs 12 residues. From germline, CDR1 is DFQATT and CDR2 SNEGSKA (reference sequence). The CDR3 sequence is CSASRGDTEAFF. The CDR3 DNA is TGCAGTGCTAGTAGGGGAGACACTGAAGCTTTCTTT.

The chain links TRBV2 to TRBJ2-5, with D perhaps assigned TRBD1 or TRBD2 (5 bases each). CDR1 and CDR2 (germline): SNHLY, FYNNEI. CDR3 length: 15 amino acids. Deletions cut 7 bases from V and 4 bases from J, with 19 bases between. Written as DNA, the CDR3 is TGTGCCAGCACTTTTCACCCGGGGACCCCAGAGACCCAGTACTTC. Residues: CASTFHPGTPETQYF.